This T cell receptor beta chain was found in a study of identical twins. Study-wide findings and caveats: In monozygotic twins, models underestimated the sharing of out-of-frame TCR alpha. With beta out-of-frame sequences, excess sharing by twins was weaker. Cord blood beta clonotypes that were abundant carried fewer insertions, and memory repertoires showed no such trend.

Worth noting for this clonotype: What it binds is unknown.

V was pared by 0 bases and J by 0 bases, with 9 bases of the junction left unmatched. CDR3 length equals 20 residues. A universal primer binding site was introduced by template switching. The final cDNA contained unique molecular identifiers. TCRdb redid the calling of the 5' RACE reads with MiXCR, one entry per CDR3 protein. The sample records 350,000 to 500,000 distinct CDR3 sequences, about 18% being singletons. Material: naive T cells sorted from blood. This sequence was found in a man in his fifties or sixties in good health. The chain employs TRBV23-1 and TRBJ2-3, with 13 bases lining up with TRBD2. TRBV23-1 qualifies as an ORF whose function is uncertain. CDR3 sequence reads: CASSQSRRTSGSLSTDTQYF. As DNA, the CDR3 is TGCGCCAGCAGTCAATCGAGGAGGACTAGCGGGAGTCTTAGCACAGATACGCAGTATTTT.